The 7 T cell receptor beta chains below all came from one sample that was sequenced in a study of neurological immune-mediated disorders. TCRdb itself ran the 5' RACE reads through MiXCR, one entry per CDR3 protein. The data show under 45,000 distinct CDR3 sequences, approximately 15% seen once. The sample was CD4+ T cells from blood. Receptors originate from a woman between 55 and 75 years old with HTLV-1-associated myelopathy (HAM/TSP).

This clonotype was seen repeatedly, ten times or more. The chain carries TRBV6-5 and TRBJ2-1, with 8 bases fitting TRBD1. Germline values: CDR1 MNHEY, CDR2 SVGAGI. The J segment lost 4 bases and the V segment lost 6 bases, leaving 5 bases of the junction unmatched. The CDR3 sequence is 14 residues long. CDR3 sequence (DNA): TGTGCCAGCAGGGGACAGGCGACTTACAATGAGCAGTTCTTC. Its protein is CASRGQATYNEQFF.

This clonotype was detected many times. This rearrangement joins TRBV9 to TRBJ1-5; TRBD1 matches 8 bases. Germline V gene sequence: CDR1 SGDLS, CDR2 YYNGEE. This CDR3 region has 15 residues. Trimming took 4 bases from V and 6 from J; bases not matched to a gene: 9. This CDR3 reads CASSPNPTGAQPQHF. CDR3 DNA: TGTGCCAGCAGCCCAAATCCGACAGGGGCTCAGCCCCAGCATTTT.

This clonotype was found many times. The chain carries TRBV20-1 and TRBJ2-3, with 12 bases lining up with TRBD2. The V gene's germline CDR1 is DFQATT and CDR2 SNEGSKA (reference sequence). The CDR3 sequence is 17 residues long. Trimming cost V 5 bases and J 1 base; bases outside gene matches: 10. Written as DNA, the CDR3 is TGCAGTGCTCCACTAGCGGGGGGTACGTTGGGCACAGATACGCAGTATTTT. Amino acid sequence: CSAPLAGGTLGTDTQYF.

The table lists this clonotype with many counts. This chain uses TRBV5-1 with TRBJ2-1, with D perhaps matching TRBD2 (6 bases). Looked up from germline, CDR1 is SGHRS and CDR2 is YFSETQ. The V end was cut by 4 bases, the J end by 4 bases, with 12 bases between. CDR3 length equals 14 residues. This CDR3 is CASSVVAEYNEQFF. CDR3 bases: TGCGCCAGCAGCGTGGTAGCGGAATACAATGAGCAGTTCTTC.

This clonotype is termed medium-sized. V is TRBV5-1 and J is TRBJ2-1, with D possibly matching TRBD1 (5 bases). The CDR3 is made up of 14 amino acids. V was shortened by 1 base and J by 1 base, with 6 bases between the two germline ends. Germline lookup yields CDR1 SGHRS and CDR2 YFSETQ. CDR3 DNA: TGCGCCAGCAGCTTGCAGGGATCCTACAATGAGCAGTTCTTC. It codes for CASSLQGSYNEQFF.

In regard to this clonotype: A much larger clone is a single base away; this may be a read error. The chain is built from TRBV3-1 and TRBJ2-2; 8 bases are shared with TRBD2. Germline V gives CDR1 LGHDT, CDR2 YNNKEL (reference sequence). The CDR3 totals 17 residues. The CDR3 spells CARSQDFRGGQTGELFF. As DNA, the CDR3 is TGTGCCAGAAGCCAAGATTTCCGGGGGGGCCAGACCGGGGAGCTGTTTTTT.

At least ten counts were recorded for this clonotype. This rearrangement joins TRBV5-1 to TRBJ2-7, with D tentatively TRBD1 (6 bases). The length of the CDR3 is 13 residues. Germline CDR1 is SGHRS and CDR2 is YFSETQ. V dropped 4 bases and J dropped 3 bases, with 11 bases sitting between them. This CDR3 is CASSHPDSYEQYF. The CDR3 DNA sequence: TGCGCCAGCAGCCATCCGGACAGCTACGAGCAGTACTTC. The full variable domain, its missing parts supplied by reference TRBV5-1 and TRBJ2-7, is KAGVTQTPRYLIKTRGQQVTLSCSPISGHRSVSWYQQTPGQGLQFLFEYFSETQRNKGNFPGRFSGRQFSNSRSEMNVSTLELGDSALYLCASSHPDSYEQYFGPGTRLTVT.